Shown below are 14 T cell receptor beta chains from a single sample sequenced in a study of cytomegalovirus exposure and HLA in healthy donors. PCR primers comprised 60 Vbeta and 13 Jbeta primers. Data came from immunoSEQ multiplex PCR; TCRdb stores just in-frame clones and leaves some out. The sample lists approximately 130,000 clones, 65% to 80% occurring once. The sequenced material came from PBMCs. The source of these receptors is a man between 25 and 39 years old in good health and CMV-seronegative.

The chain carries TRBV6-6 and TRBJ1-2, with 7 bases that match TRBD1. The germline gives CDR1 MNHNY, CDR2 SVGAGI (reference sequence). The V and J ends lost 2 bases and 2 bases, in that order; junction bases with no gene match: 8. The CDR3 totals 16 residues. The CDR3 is CASSYQNRGGNYGYTF. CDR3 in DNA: TGTGCCAGCAGTTACCAGAACAGGGGAGGCAACTATGGCTACACCTTC.

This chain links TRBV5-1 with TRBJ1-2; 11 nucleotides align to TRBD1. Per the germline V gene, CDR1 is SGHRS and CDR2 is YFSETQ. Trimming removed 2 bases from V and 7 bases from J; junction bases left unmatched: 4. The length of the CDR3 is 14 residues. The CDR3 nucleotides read TGCGCCAGCAGCTTCGGACAGGGGGCGGGTGGCTACACCTTC. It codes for CASSFGQGAGGYTF. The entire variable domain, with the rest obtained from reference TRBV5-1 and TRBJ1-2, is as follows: KAGVTQTPRYLIKTRGQQVTLSCSPISGHRSVSWYQQTPGQGLQFLFEYFSETQRNKGNFPGRFSGRQFSNSRSEMNVSTLELGDSALYLCASSFGQGAGGYTFGSGTRLTVV.

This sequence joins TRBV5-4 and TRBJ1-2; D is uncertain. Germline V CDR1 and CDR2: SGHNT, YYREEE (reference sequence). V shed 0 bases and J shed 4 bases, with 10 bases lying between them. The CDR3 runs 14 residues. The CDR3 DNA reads TGTGCCAGCAGCTTGGAAGTGGAGGCCTATGGCTACACCTTC. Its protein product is CASSLEVEAYGYTF.

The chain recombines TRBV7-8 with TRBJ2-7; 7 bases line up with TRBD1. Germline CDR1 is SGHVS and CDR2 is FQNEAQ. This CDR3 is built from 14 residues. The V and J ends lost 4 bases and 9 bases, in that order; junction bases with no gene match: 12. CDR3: CASSSPGVRQGQYF. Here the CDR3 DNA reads TGTGCCAGCAGCTCACCAGGAGTACGACAGGGGCAGTACTTC.

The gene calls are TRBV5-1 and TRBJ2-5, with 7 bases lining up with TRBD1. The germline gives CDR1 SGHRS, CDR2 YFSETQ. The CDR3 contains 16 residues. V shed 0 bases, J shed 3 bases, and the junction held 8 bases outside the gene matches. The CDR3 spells CASSLGPTGVEETQYF. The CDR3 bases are TGCGCCAGCAGCTTGGGCCCTACAGGGGTCGAAGAGACCCAGTACTTC.

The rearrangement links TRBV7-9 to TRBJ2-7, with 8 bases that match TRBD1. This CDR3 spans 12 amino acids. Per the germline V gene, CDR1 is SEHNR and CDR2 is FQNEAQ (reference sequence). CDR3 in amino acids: CSTDRGSYEQYF. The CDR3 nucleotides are TGTTCCACTGACAGGGGTTCCTACGAGCAGTACTTC.

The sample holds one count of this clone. The CDR3 sequence is CASSQGQGVYNEQFF. The CDR3 DNA is TGTGCCAGCAGCCAAGGGCAGGGGGTGTACAATGAGCAGTTCTTC. This chain uses TRBV5-4 with TRBJ2-1; TRBD1 aligns across 7 bases. Trimming removed 4 bases from V and 4 bases from J; junction bases left unmatched: 8. The CDR3 totals 15 residues. Looked up from germline, CDR1 is SGHNT and CDR2 is YYREEE (reference sequence).

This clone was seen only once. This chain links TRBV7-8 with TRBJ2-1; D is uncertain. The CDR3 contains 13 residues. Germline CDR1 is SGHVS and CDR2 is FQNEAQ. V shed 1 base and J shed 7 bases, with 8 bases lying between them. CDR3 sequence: CASSLGPENEQFF. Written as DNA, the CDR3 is TGTGCCAGCAGCTTAGGGCCGGAGAATGAGCAGTTCTTC.

CDR3 residues: CASSLVGRLNTGELFF. CDR3 coding DNA: TGTGCCAGCAGCTTGGTGGGCAGGCTGAACACCGGGGAGCTGTTTTTT. The chain recombines TRBV5-4 with TRBJ2-2; D unclear. Germline V gives CDR1 SGHNT, CDR2 YYREEE (reference sequence). The CDR3 extends over 16 amino acids. V lost 0 bases and J 1 base, leaving 10 bases between the germline ends.

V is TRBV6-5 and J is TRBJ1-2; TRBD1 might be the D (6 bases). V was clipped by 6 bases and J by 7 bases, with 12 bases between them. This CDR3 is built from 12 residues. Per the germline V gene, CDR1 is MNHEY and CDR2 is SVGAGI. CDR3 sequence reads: CASSPNRVGYTF. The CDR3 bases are TGTGCCAGCAGCCCGAACAGGGTTGGCTACACCTTC.

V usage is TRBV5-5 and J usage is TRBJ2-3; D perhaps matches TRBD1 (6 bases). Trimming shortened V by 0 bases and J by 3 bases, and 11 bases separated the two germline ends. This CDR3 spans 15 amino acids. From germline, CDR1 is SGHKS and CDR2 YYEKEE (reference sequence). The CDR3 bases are TGTGCCAGCAGCTTGGGGGCAGGGGTAACAGATACGCAGTATTTT. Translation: CASSLGAGVTDTQYF.

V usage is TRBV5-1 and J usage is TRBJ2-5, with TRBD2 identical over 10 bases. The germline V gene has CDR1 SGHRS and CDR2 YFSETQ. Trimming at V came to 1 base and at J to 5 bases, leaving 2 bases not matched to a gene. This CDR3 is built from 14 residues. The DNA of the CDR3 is TGCGCCAGCAGCTTGACTAGCGGGGTGGAGACCCAGTACTTC. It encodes CASSLTSGVETQYF.

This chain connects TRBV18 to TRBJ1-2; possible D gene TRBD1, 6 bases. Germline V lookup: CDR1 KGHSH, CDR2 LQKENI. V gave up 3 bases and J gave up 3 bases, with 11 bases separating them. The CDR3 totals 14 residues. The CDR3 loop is CASSPGTFDYGYTF. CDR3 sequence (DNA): TGTGCCAGCTCACCGGGGACATTCGACTATGGCTACACCTTC.

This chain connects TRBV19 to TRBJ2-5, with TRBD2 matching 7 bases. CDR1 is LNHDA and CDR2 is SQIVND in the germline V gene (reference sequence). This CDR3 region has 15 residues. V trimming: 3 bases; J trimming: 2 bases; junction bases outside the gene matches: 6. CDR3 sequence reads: CASSMGRGVQETQYF. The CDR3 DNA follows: TGTGCCAGTAGTATGGGCCGGGGGGTTCAAGAGACCCAGTACTTC.